The 4 T cell receptor beta chains in this list originate from one sample, sequenced in a study of regulatory T cells in long-lasting Graves disease. Time point meaning: newly diagnosed GD, antithyroid drugs for less than 3 months. Isolated PBMC RNA provided the starting material for the TCR library. The authors built TCR beta libraries using iRepertoire HTBI primers and Arm-PCR of CDR3 regions. A single record per CDR3 protein comes from TCRdb applying MiXCR to the multiplex PCR reads. The sample carries a few hundred thousand distinct CDR3 sequences, about 11% recorded once. These records were also assigned to another study, of T cells in Graves' hyperthyroidism and ophthalmopathy.

Sample: peripheral blood mononuclear cells (PBMCs), taken at new diagnosis, from a patient treated with antithyroid drugs. Receptor source: a woman aged 18-29 years with Graves disease.

This clonotype was counted at least ten times. The rearrangement uses TRBV6-5 and TRBJ2-7; tentatively, D is TRBD1 (6 bases). This CDR3 is built from 15 residues. From germline, CDR1 is MNHEY and CDR2 SVGAGI. V dropped 0 bases and J dropped 0 bases, with 9 bases sitting between them. This CDR3 reads CASSYSRGYSYEQYF. The CDR3 region has the DNA TGTGCCAGCAGTTACTCCAGGGGCTACTCCTACGAGCAGTACTTC.

The table lists this clonotype with many counts. An end of the junction differs from the germline gene, which may be a read error. The chain employs TRBV7-7 and TRBJ2-5; the D gene could be TRBD1 or TRBD2 (6 bases each). Germline V lookup: CDR1 SSHAT, CDR2 FNYEAQ (reference sequence). CDR3 size: 15 residues. The CDR3 sequence is CASSPKEWGAETQYF. DNA of the CDR3: TGTGCTAGCAGCCCAAAAGAGTGGGGGGCGGAGACCCAGTACTTC.

At least ten counts were recorded for this clonotype. The gene calls are TRBV27 and TRBJ2-5; TRBD2 agrees at 9 bases. The CDR3 consists of 15 residues. Germline values: CDR1 MNHEY, CDR2 SMNVEV (reference sequence). The V segment lost 0 bases and the J segment 3 bases; nucleotides outside the gene matches: 2. CDR3 in amino acids: CASSLSRLAEETQYF. The CDR3 coding sequence is TGTGCCAGCAGTTTATCCCGACTAGCGGAAGAGACCCAGTACTTC.

At least ten counts were recorded for this clonotype. In nucleotides, the CDR3 is TGTGCCAGCAGGTTAGCGGGAGGGTTTATTAATGAGCAGTTCTTC. Encoded protein: CASRLAGGFINEQFF. This chain uses TRBV6-1 with TRBJ2-1; TRBD2 matches 11 bases. CDR3 size: 15 residues. Losses at the gene ends were 6 bases for V and 7 bases for J; bases not matched to a gene: 8. In germline, CDR1 is MNHNS, CDR2 SASEGT.